This entry lists 5 T cell receptor beta chains sequenced from one sample in a study of OX40 agonist ivuxolimab in advanced cancers. Using immunoSEQ multiplex PCR, the repertoire was profiled, and TCRdb retains in-frame clones only, with some absent. The table shows some 100,000 clones, with more than 85% occurring only once. Sample: CD4+ or CD8+ T cells sorted from blood, taken in a trial of the OX40 agonist ivuxolimab. The receptors come from an adult with an advanced solid tumor such as melanoma, head and neck, liver or kidney cancer.

This clone was recorded once. J is TRBJ2-5 and V is TRBV30; D is possibly TRBD2 (5 bases). Deletions cut 2 bases from V and 5 bases from J, with 12 bases between. This CDR3 has 13 amino acids. Germline V gene data show CDR1 as GTSNPN and CDR2 as SVGIG (reference sequence). CDR3 in amino acids: CAWSIRGAETQYF. The DNA for the CDR3 is TGTGCCTGGAGTATCCGGGGTGCGGAGACCCAGTACTTC.

The rearrangement uses TRBV7-8 and TRBJ2-7; D might be TRBD1 or TRBD2, each matching 5 bases. This CDR3 spans 13 amino acids. The V and J ends lost 0 bases and 6 bases respectively, with 9 bases between them. CDR1 and CDR2 from the germline V gene are SGHVS and FQNEAQ. The CDR3 region is CASSLAAGTEQYF. The CDR3 bases are TGTGCCAGCAGCTTAGCAGCAGGGACCGAGCAGTACTTC.

This clone showed up just once. This chain uses TRBV11-1 with TRBJ1-1; no firm D call. The CDR3 sequence is 14 residues long. Germline V lookup: CDR1 SGHAT, CDR2 FQDESV (reference sequence). Trimming shortened V by 1 base and J by 3 bases, and 9 bases separated the two germline ends. CDR3 DNA sequence: TGTGCCAGCAGCTTAGTTACTCAGGACACTGAAGCTTTCTTT. Its protein is CASSLVTQDTEAFF.

The chain links TRBV18 to TRBJ2-4; D is possibly TRBD2 (5 bases). Trimming left V 0 bases short and J 9 bases short, with 12 bases between. CDR1 and CDR2 (germline): KGHSH, LQKENI. This CDR3 contains 14 residues. The chain's CDR3 is CASSPPRPGGIQYF. The CDR3 DNA is TGTGCCAGCTCACCACCTCGCCCCGGAGGCATTCAGTACTTC.

The chain has TRBV28 and TRBJ1-5, with D unclear. The CDR3 length is 12 residues. The V and J ends lost 0 bases and 7 bases respectively, with 4 bases between them. The germline gives CDR1 MDHEN, CDR2 SYDVKM. CDR3 sequence: CASSLWGQPQHF. In nucleotides, the CDR3 is TGTGCCAGCAGTTTATGGGGGCAGCCCCAGCATTTT.